These 16 T cell receptor beta chains came from one sample sequenced in a study of immune reconstitution after stem cell transplant in scleroderma. TCRdb reprocessed the RT-PCR reads with MiXCR, giving one entry per CDR3 protein. This sample has about 1,900 distinct CDR3 sequences; approximately 12% occur once, and the top ten carry more than 55%. Sampling was done before or after autologous hematopoietic stem cell transplantation (not recorded which). The receptor set was obtained from a female donor with systemic sclerosis.

In its sample, this clonotype was seen many times. The chain links TRBV9 to TRBJ2-7; the match to TRBD2 covers 7 bases. Germline CDR1 and CDR2: SGDLS and YYNGEE. The CDR3 totals 12 residues. V shed 0 bases, J shed 7 bases, and the junction held 1 base outside the gene matches. This CDR3 is CASSVEGGEQYF. CDR3 DNA: TGTGCCAGCAGCGTAGAGGGAGGGGAGCAGTACTTC.

A remark on this clonotype: This may stem from a read error, because a much larger clone lies one nucleotide away. This sequence joins TRBV21-1 and TRBJ2-1; TRBD2, the table's D call, lacks a check against the DNA. TRBV21-1 is classified as a pseudogene. The CDR3 spans 18 residues. The chain's CDR3 is CANSKTQLAVSSYNEQFF. The CDR3 DNA follows: TGTGCCAACAGCAAAACTCAACTAGCGGTGAGCTCCTACAATGAGCAGTTCTTC.

This clonotype ranks as hyperexpanded (1% or more). The CDR3 sequence is CASNRNSGDTQYF. Here the CDR3 DNA reads TGTGCCAGCAATAGGAATAGCGGGGATACGCAGTATTTT. This chain joins TRBV6-2 or TRBV6-3 and TRBJ2-3; 7 bases fit TRBD2. V lost 7 bases, J lost 6 bases, and 7 bases stayed unmatched. Germline assignment: CDR1 MNHEY and CDR2 SVGEGT. The CDR3 extends over 13 amino acids.

This clonotype was found many times. This sequence joins TRBV7-2 and TRBJ2-1, with 9 bases identical to TRBD1. The CDR3 loop spans 17 amino acids. Germline CDR1 is SGHTA and CDR2 is FQGNSA. The ends lost 2 bases at V and 3 bases at J; junction bases unmatched: 8. For the CDR3, the DNA is TGTGCCAGCAGCTTAATGGTGGGGACAGGGATCTACAATGAGCAGTTCTTC. It is translated as CASSLMVGTGIYNEQFF.

V and J are TRBV7-3 and TRBJ1-2; 12 bases are a match to TRBD1. CDR3 length: 17 amino acids. In germline, CDR1 is SGHTA, CDR2 FQGTGA. J was trimmed by 8 bases and V by 5 bases; bases with no gene match: 15. The CDR3 DNA reads TGTGCCAGCAGCCCAAACCTCCTGTCCGGGACAGGGGGCGGCTACACCTTC. This sequence encodes CASSPNLLSGTGGGYTF. Using reference TRBV7-3 and TRBJ1-2 for the parts outside the CDR3, the full variable domain is GAGVSQTPSNKVTEKGKYVELRCDPISGHTALYWYRQSLGQGPEFLIYFQGTGAADDSGLPNDRFFAVRPEGSVSTLKIQRTERGDSAVYLCASSPNLLSGTGGGYTFGSGTRLTVV.

This clonotype is medium-sized by share. This chain joins TRBV7-6 and TRBJ2-1, with D unresolved. This CDR3 is built from 12 residues. Trimming stripped 7 bases from V and 4 bases from J, with 8 bases between. CDR1 and CDR2 from the germline V gene are SGHVS and FNYEAQ. The CDR3 here is CASTPGYNEQFF. CDR3 in DNA: TGTGCCAGCACCCCAGGATACAATGAGCAGTTCTTC.

This clonotype is judged medium-sized (0.01 to 0.1%). This chain links TRBV6-5 with TRBJ2-7; 10 nucleotides line up with TRBD1. This CDR3 region has 15 residues. J lost 3 bases, V lost 4 bases, and 6 bases had no gene match. The germline V gene has CDR1 MNHEY and CDR2 SVGAGI. The DNA for the CDR3 is TGTGCCAGCAGTTCGTCCGGGACAGGGGTCTACGAGCAGTACTTC. Protein: CASSSSGTGVYEQYF.

In regard to this clonotype: With a much larger clone just one base away, this may be a read error. The chain is built from TRBV12-3 or TRBV12-4 and TRBJ2-3; 8 bases match TRBD2. This CDR3 spans 14 amino acids. CDR3 amino acids: CANSYGTRSDTQYF. The DNA for the CDR3 is TGTGCCAACAGTTACGGGACTAGGAGTGATACGCAGTATTTT.

Sample share makes this clonotype medium-sized. This CDR3 reads CASSLKSFRESPLHF. The CDR3, as DNA: TGTGCCAGCAGCTTAAAATCATTCAGGGAATCACCCCTCCACTTT. The V call is TRBV7-2, the J call TRBJ1-6; weak D call: TRBD1 (5 bases). There are 15 residues in the CDR3. Between the trimmed V and J ends, which lost 2 bases and 10 bases, there was a span of 15 bases. Germline-derived CDR1 and CDR2 are SGHTA and FQGNSA.

This clonotype is medium-sized. V usage is TRBV4-3 and J usage is TRBJ2-3; the match to TRBD1 covers 7 bases. Germline lookup yields CDR1 LGHNA and CDR2 YSLEER. After removal of 4 bases from V and 7 bases from J, the junction contained 17 bases not matched to a gene. The CDR3 length is 17 residues. The CDR3 nucleotides are TGCGCCAGCAGCCCAGTAGGGGACAGTTTCGTACCAAATACGCAGTATTTT. It codes for CASSPVGDSFVPNTQYF.

In this sample, this clonotype is medium-sized. This chain links TRBV20-1 with TRBJ2-1; D uncertain. Germline V lookup: CDR1 DFQATT, CDR2 SNEGSKA (reference sequence). This CDR3 region has 10 residues. V gave up 1 base and J gave up 6 bases, with 1 base separating them. The CDR3 reads CSARANEQFF. In nucleotides, the CDR3 is TGCAGTGCTAGAGCCAATGAGCAGTTCTTC.

This clonotype was seen many times. The chain carries TRBV2 and TRBJ2-1, with 11 bases lining up with TRBD2. The CDR3 is 21 residues long. Germline CDR1 is SNHLY and CDR2 is FYNNEI. After removal of 5 bases from V and 4 bases from J, the junction contained 22 bases not matched to a gene. CDR3 nucleotide sequence: TGTGCCAGCAGTTTTTCTCCGGGACAGGTGGTAGCGGGGGGGCGGTACAATGAGCAGTTCTTC. Residues: CASSFSPGQVVAGGRYNEQFF.

This clonotype has just a few counts. The V and J genes are TRBV5-5 and TRBJ1-4; D uncertain. The CDR3 runs to 14 residues. The germline V gene encodes CDR1 SGHKS and CDR2 YYEKEE (reference sequence). V was pared by 4 bases and J by 10 bases, with 17 bases between. In nucleotides, the CDR3 is TGTGCCAGCAGCCCGGAGCAGGATCGGGGAAAACTGTTTTTT. This sequence encodes CASSPEQDRGKLFF.

A few counts support this clonotype. The chain joins TRBV4-3 to TRBJ1-2; 9 bases are a match to TRBD1. In germline, CDR1 is LGHNA, CDR2 YSLEER. The CDR3 extends over 15 amino acids. V trimming: 3 bases; J trimming: 2 bases; junction bases outside the gene matches: 4. CDR3 loop: CASSQRGQGNYGYTF. The CDR3 DNA reads TGCGCCAGCAGCCAGAGGGGACAGGGAAACTATGGCTACACCTTC.

In its sample, this clonotype ranks as medium-sized. V usage is TRBV20-1 and J usage is TRBJ2-5, with TRBD2 matching 7 bases. J gave up 5 bases and V 5 bases, and 2 bases lay outside the gene matches. In germline, CDR1 is DFQATT, CDR2 SNEGSKA (reference sequence). This CDR3 is 11 amino acids long. The CDR3 DNA is TGCAGTGCTCGGCGGGGGGAGACCCAGTACTTC. This translates into CSARRGETQYF.

In its sample, this clonotype ranks as medium-sized. J is TRBJ1-2 and V is TRBV19, with D hard to call. The CDR3 contains 12 residues. Germline V gives CDR1 LNHDA, CDR2 SQIVND (reference sequence). V was cut by 4 bases and J by 2 bases, with 5 bases left in between. CDR3 nucleotide sequence: TGTGCCAGTAGTAGAAGGAACTATGGCTACACCTTC. This gives the protein CASSRRNYGYTF.